This T cell receptor beta chain is from a study of CD4 T cells in relation to SARS-CoV-2 and coronaviruses. Study-level background: PBMCs were cultured with antigen for roughly 9 days before TCR beta sequencing.

The CDR3 has 14 residues. V dropped 7 bases and J dropped 7; count of bases not matched to a gene: 8. Germline assignment: CDR1 LNHDA and CDR2 SQIVND (reference sequence). Unexposed donor CD4+ T cells date from 2011-2018, before the COVID-19 pandemic. Isolation of CD4+ T cells took place after less than 11 days in culture. Unexposed-donor CD4+ T cells were probed with SARS-CoV-2 S/N and four cold-coronavirus spikes, cells permitting. Study-wide results and limits: Roughly three fifths of donors had memory CD4+ clonotypes crossrecognizing SARS-CoV-2 and common cold coronavirus spike.

Libraries were prepared by immunoSEQ multiplex PCR; TCRdb keeps only in-frame clonotypes and omits some of them. The table records about 29,000 clones, approximately 80% of them present only once. As concerns this clone: Its target is not known.

The chain combines TRBV19 with TRBJ2-1; 9 bases match TRBD2. The specimen was CD4+ T cells from PBMCs, cultured in vitro. The sequence was collected from a human donor in good health. CDR3 nucleotide sequence: TGTGCCAGTACACTAAGCGGGGGGAGTAATGAGCAGTTCTTC. Amino acid sequence: CASTLSGGSNEQFF.